The present entry profiles one TCR beta chain with its context. CDR1 is MNHEY and CDR2 is SMNVEV in the germline V gene (reference sequence). The CDR3 length is 18 residues. V lost 4 bases and J lost 3; bases outside the gene matches: 13. This specimen belongs to a study of blood T cell repertoires in COVID-19. Study-level information: Samples taken during acute and convalescent COVID-19 were collected in the United States, Italy and Spain. PBMCs, B-cell-depleted T cells, or T cells were the source of the cDNA or gDNA that made up the material.

Source study methods: The authors estimated nucleated cell counts from reference gene primer amplification. The repertoire was sequenced with immunoSEQ multiplex PCR; TCRdb's copy has only in-frame clones and lacks some. V, J and clone size are those of that table, while D and trimming were read from the DNA. This repertoire shows a few hundred thousand clones, roughly 90% found once; its top ten account for roughly 10%. This clonotype was sampled from a woman in her 30s with COVID-19, enrolled during active disease. Sequencing was done on a sample of peripheral blood. This rearrangement joins TRBV27 to TRBJ1-2; 11 bases align to TRBD1. CDR3 sequence: CASSSKGRTGGLDYGYTF. CDR3 bases: TGTGCCAGCAGTTCCAAAGGGAGGACAGGGGGCTTGGACTATGGCTACACCTTC.